A selection of T cell receptor beta chains follows, all from one sample in a study of blood T cell repertoires in COVID-19. Some clones are missing from TCRdb's copy, which holds only in-frame ones; the method was immunoSEQ multiplex PCR. The top ten clones hold around 2.7% of a sample with about 160,000 clones, 60% to 80% of them seen once. Sequencing was carried out using peripheral blood. These receptors were collected from a man between 65 and 85 years old with acute or convalescent COVID-19. The conserved cysteine and the conserved F or W are not part of the CDR3 here. Fields, in order: V gene, J gene, CDR3 protein.

TRBV27	TRBJ2-1	ASSPGLETTYNEQF
TRBV27	TRBJ2-7	ASSFQGSYEQY
TRBV4-2	TRBJ2-6	ASSQADISSGANVLT
TRBV9	TRBJ2-2	ASSVAGGVNTGELF
TRBV5-1	TRBJ2-6	ASSIVGQVFSGANVLT
TRBV10-3	TRBJ2-3	AISEFRGGTASTDTQY
TRBV28	TRBJ1-2	ASRPRGQGGGYGYT
TRBV7-2	TRBJ1-4	ASSSDSNEKLF
TRBV7-2	TRBJ1-6	ASSAIGLHEGTLH
TRBV5-4	TRBJ1-1	ASSLAIIRRGTEAF
TRBV19	TRBJ2-4	ASSIGGTSNIQY
TRBV7-9	TRBJ2-2	ASSSGVNTGELF
TRBV5-1	TRBJ2-1	ASSLGQGGYNEQF
TRBV7-2	TRBJ2-1	ASSPMTSGSYNEQF
TRBV19	TRBJ1-2	ASRSGAMYGYT
TRBV15	TRBJ2-7	ATSSSGTRGLYEQY
TRBV5-6	TRBJ1-4	ASSFQGSTNEKLF
TRBV24-1	TRBJ2-2	ATSDPGQGVNGELF
TRBV7-2	TRBJ2-5	ASSPSTGFQETQY
TRBV18	TRBJ2-3	ASSPYRDFTDTQY
TRBV6-5	TRBJ1-2	ASSYAYRDSGHGYT
TRBV7-8	TRBJ2-1	ASSFSGLAGGWNEQF
TRBV7-8	TRBJ1-4	ASSSAGQINEKLF
TRBV5-1	TRBJ2-2	ASSSTTSGRRPRELF
TRBV9	TRBJ2-7	ASSVGSPLGYEQY
TRBV4-3	TRBJ2-2	ASSEHLGLNTGELF
TRBV28	TRBJ2-1	ASIPDSSYNEQF
TRBV6-5	TRBJ1-5	ASKTDNSNQPQH
TRBV5-4	TRBJ2-4	ASSRVGGENIQY
TRBV28	TRBJ1-1	ASSLRGQVTEAF
TRBV24-1	TRBJ1-1	ATSDSGQYSEAF
TRBV7-9	TRBJ2-7	ASSPASYPDEQY
TRBV5-6	TRBJ2-2	ASSPQVGYTGELF
TRBV19	TRBJ2-3	ASSIWGGTKSSTDTQY
TRBV9	TRBJ1-2	ASSVGLVYGYT
TRBV15	TRBJ2-5	ATSRADYPVETQY
TRBV2	TRBJ2-3	ASSEGTSGTDTQY
TRBV6-6	TRBJ2-7	ASSYGNRGQSYEQY
TRBV4-2	TRBJ1-3	ASSQEMGTGGNTIY
TRBV24-1	TRBJ2-5	ATSDDRQETQY
TRBV19	TRBJ1-1	ASSIQTSGNTEAF
TRBV24-1	TRBJ2-5	ATSDETGSETQY
TRBV24-1	TRBJ2-1	ATSDLGQGRNNEQF
TRBV5-1	TRBJ2-1	ASSLLAAYNEQF
TRBV12-1	TRBJ2-7	ASSQKREAAYEQY
TRBV27	TRBJ2-3	ASSSYQGDTQY
TRBV4-1	TRBJ2-7	ASSPRTSGGANVYEQY